The 16 T cell receptor beta chains below were found in one sample sequenced in a study of T cell repertoires in cytomegalovirus infection. TCRdb redid the calling of the reads with MiXCR, one entry per CDR3 protein. This sample has almost 550,000 distinct CDR3 sequences, with approximately 16% found just once. The sequencing sample was made of CD8+ T cells from PBMCs. Receptor source: a human donor in good health (CMV status not recorded). Some clones in this sample may be carry-over from other donors' samples.

This clonotype was observed a few times. The chain couples TRBV27 to TRBJ1-6; D ambiguous. CDR3 size: 13 residues. Germline CDR1 and CDR2: MNHEY and SMNVEV (reference sequence). V dropped 0 bases and J dropped 7 bases, with 4 bases sitting between them. CDR3 DNA: TGTGCCAGCAGTTTATCGGAGAATTCACCCCTCCACTTT. Protein sequence: CASSLSENSPLHF.

The gene calls are TRBV7-9 and TRBJ1-2; 11 nucleotides line up with TRBD1. With 7 bases clipped from V and 3 bases from J, the junction kept 7 bases outside the gene matches. This CDR3 region has 15 residues. CDR1 is SEHNR, CDR2 FQNEAQ, per germline (reference sequence). The CDR3 sequence is CASKPPGQGDYGYTF. The CDR3 DNA reads as TGTGCCAGCAAACCACCGGGACAGGGGGACTATGGCTACACCTTC.

This clonotype was counted ten times or more. The chain employs TRBV12-3 or TRBV12-4 and TRBJ2-5; tentatively, D is TRBD1 (7 bases). V was pared by 1 base and J by 1 base, with 25 bases between. This CDR3 is built from 20 residues. CDR3 DNA: TGTGCCAGCAGTTTAGACCGTTCGGAGGGGGCGCGGGGATTCCAAGAGACCCAGTACTTC. Amino acids: CASSLDRSEGARGFQETQYF.

This clonotype appeared many times. J is TRBJ2-3 and V is TRBV6-5; perhaps D is TRBD1 or TRBD2 (5 bases each). CDR3 length: 14 amino acids. Germline assignment: CDR1 MNHEY and CDR2 SVGAGI. The V gene lost 6 bases and the J gene lost 2 bases, with 12 bases spanning the gap. CDR3 sequence: CASSRDDPTDTQYF. The CDR3 bases are TGTGCCAGCAGCCGGGACGACCCCACAGATACGCAGTATTTT.

This clonotype was observed at least ten times. The rearrangement links TRBV6-1 to TRBJ2-7, with D possibly being TRBD2 (7 bases). This CDR3 is 15 amino acids long. Between the trimmed V and J ends, which lost 7 bases and 2 bases, there was a span of 18 bases. Germline V gives CDR1 MNHNS, CDR2 SASEGT. The CDR3 is CASTEWRGPTYEQYF. CDR3 nucleotide sequence: TGTGCCAGCACCGAATGGCGGGGGCCCACCTACGAGCAGTACTTC.

About this clonotype: At one end the junction does not follow the germline gene, possibly because of a read error. V and J are TRBV6-5 and TRBJ2-7, with D possibly TRBD2 on 7 matching bases. Per the germline V gene, CDR1 is MNHEY and CDR2 is SVGAGI. CDR3 length equals 15 residues. The chain's CDR3 is CASSYGAGAMYEQCF. CDR3 coding DNA: TGTGCCAGCAGTTACGGGGCGGGGGCTATGTACGAGCAGTGCTTC.

Concerning this clonotype itself: In this CDR3 the conserved last residue, phenylalanine or tryptophan, is missing, so a read error is likely. V is TRBV7-9 and J is TRBJ2-7; 8 positions agree with TRBD2. The CDR3 contains 14 residues. The trim removed 3 bases at V and 3 bases at J, leaving 4 bases unmatched. The germline gives CDR1 SEHNR, CDR2 FQNEAQ (reference sequence). The CDR3 protein is CASSFRGGLYEQYL. CDR3 in DNA: TGTGCCAGCAGCTTTCGGGGGGGGCTCTACGAGCAGTACTTA.

This clonotype has at least ten counts. The chain carries TRBV28 and TRBJ1-5; D is possibly TRBD1 (5 bases). CDR3 length: 14 residues. V was shortened by 5 bases and J by 9 bases, with 17 bases between the two germline ends. Germline V gene lookup returns CDR1 MDHEN and CDR2 SYDVKM. The DNA of the CDR3 is TGTGCCAGCAGTACCAATGACAGATACATGCCCCAGCATTTT. Translating it yields CASSTNDRYMPQHF. Using reference TRBV28 and TRBJ1-5 for the parts outside the CDR3, the full variable domain is DVKVTQSSRYLVKRTGEKVFLECVQDMDHENMFWYRQDPGLGLRLIYFSYDVKMKEKGDIPEGYSVSREKKERFSLILESASTNQTSMYLCASSTNDRYMPQHFGDGTRLSIL.

The chain employs TRBV19 and TRBJ1-2, with a possible D match to TRBD1 (6 bases). The V end lost 7 bases, the J end lost 4 bases, and 10 bases lay between the germline ends. The CDR3 sequence is 12 residues long. The V gene's germline CDR1 is LNHDA and CDR2 SQIVND (reference sequence). CDR3 protein: CASTEDSYGYTF. The DNA for the CDR3 is TGTGCCAGTACCGAGGACAGCTATGGCTACACCTTC.

Many counts were recorded for this clonotype. V usage is TRBV6-6 and J usage is TRBJ1-1; D not certain. The V gene lost 2 bases and the J gene lost 8 bases, with 6 bases spanning the gap. The CDR3 extends over 11 amino acids. Germline V gene lookup returns CDR1 MNHNY and CDR2 SVGAGI (reference sequence). CDR3 in amino acids: CASSYGSEAFF. For the CDR3, the DNA is TGTGCCAGCAGTTACGGCAGCGAAGCTTTCTTT.

Regarding this clonotype: A read error may be the cause here, since a much bigger clone is one base away. This chain connects TRBV6-6 to TRBJ2-7; possibly TRBD1 or TRBD2 for D (5 bases each). Trimming took 0 bases from V and 4 from J, leaving 16 bases between them. This CDR3 comprises 16 residues. Germline values: CDR1 MNHNY, CDR2 SVGAGI (reference sequence). The DNA of the CDR3 is TGTGCCAGCAGTTACTCGGACAAGGGAGAAGGGTACGAGCAGTACTTC. Its translation: CASSYSDKGEGYEQYF.

This clonotype has ten or more counts. The chain joins TRBV7-2 to TRBJ2-5; D call uncertain. The CDR3 spans 14 residues. Per germline, CDR1 SGHTA and CDR2 FQGNSA. Deletions cut 8 bases from V and 2 bases from J, with 15 bases between. CDR3 in amino acids: CASPTPPQQETQYF. In nucleotides, the CDR3 is TGTGCCAGCCCGACCCCGCCCCAACAAGAGACCCAGTACTTC.

V and J are TRBV29-1 and TRBJ1-1, with a weak D call TRBD1 (5 bases). The V gene's germline CDR1 is SQVTM and CDR2 ANQGSEA. This CDR3 contains 12 residues. With 7 bases removed from V and 6 bases from J, the gap between germline ends came to 15 bases. As DNA, the CDR3 is TGCAGCGCCCAACAGGACCCGCCTGAAGCTTTCTTT. Its protein product is CSAQQDPPEAFF.

In its sample, this clonotype was seen a few times. V usage is TRBV5-6 and J usage is TRBJ2-7, with 7 bases lining up with TRBD2. This CDR3 has 16 residues. V gave up 3 bases and J gave up 6 bases; unmatched junction bases: 15. Germline loops: CDR1 SGHDT, CDR2 YYEEEE. Here the CDR3 reads CASSSTSAWMGLEQYF. DNA of the CDR3: TGTGCCAGCAGCTCCACTAGCGCCTGGATGGGACTCGAGCAGTACTTC.

This clonotype was observed many times. This chain links TRBV10-3 with TRBJ1-2; 12 bases are shared with TRBD1. CDR3 length equals 16 residues. The ends lost 2 bases at V and 6 bases at J; junction bases unmatched: 7. CDR1 is ENHRY, CDR2 SYGVKD, per germline. In DNA, the CDR3 is TGTGCCATCAGTGAGAGGGGACAGGGGGCGCGGAATGGCTACACCTTC. The encoded protein is CAISERGQGARNGYTF.

At least ten counts were recorded for this clonotype. The chain is built from TRBV5-4 and TRBJ2-3, with D possibly matching TRBD2 (5 bases). V lost 2 bases to trimming and J lost 6 bases, with 16 bases between them. The CDR3 covers 15 residues. Germline lookup yields CDR1 SGHNT and CDR2 YYREEE (reference sequence). CDR3 region: CASSFSALRGDTQYF. DNA for the CDR3: TGTGCCAGCAGCTTTAGCGCTTTGAGAGGTGATACGCAGTATTTT.